Following are 3 T cell receptor beta chains from one sample sequenced in a study of cytomegalovirus exposure and HLA in healthy donors. A multiplex PCR was run with 60 Vbeta primers and 13 Jbeta primers. The method was immunoSEQ multiplex PCR; TCRdb's version includes in-frame clones alone and lacks a portion of them. The sample lists about 150,000 clones; around 86% were seen once. The material sequenced was PBMCs. The source of these receptors is a young woman in good health and CMV-seronegative.

This chain links TRBV7-8 with TRBJ2-1; 10 nucleotides align to TRBD2. CDR1 and CDR2 (germline): SGHVS, FQNEAQ. The CDR3 is 16 residues long. After removal of 5 bases from V and 6 bases from J, the junction contained 10 bases not matched to a gene. CDR3 amino acids: CASSGELAGLRNEQFF. The CDR3 DNA is TGTGCCAGCAGCGGGGAACTAGCGGGACTTCGCAATGAGCAGTTCTTC.

This clone was counted a single time. This chain links TRBV6-4 with TRBJ1-2, with 9 positions matching TRBD1. The V segment lost 5 bases and the J segment 0 bases; nucleotides outside the gene matches: 16. CDR3 length equals 19 residues. Germline V gives CDR1 MRHNA, CDR2 SNTAGT. The CDR3 reads CASSRESGTGLRANYGYTF. CDR3 coding DNA: TGTGCCAGCAGTAGAGAATCCGGGACAGGGCTCCGGGCTAACTATGGCTACACCTTC.

The chain is built from TRBV19 and TRBJ2-5, with D possibly TRBD1 on 6 matching bases. The CDR3 covers 16 residues. The V and J ends lost 6 bases and 5 bases respectively, with 22 bases between them. The V gene's germline CDR1 is LNHDA and CDR2 SQIVND (reference sequence). The CDR3 region has the DNA TGTGCCAGTAGACAGATCCAGGGGCCTCCCGGGGAGACCCAGTACTTC. Protein product: CASRQIQGPPGETQYF.